These 13 T cell receptor beta chains were all obtained from the same sample, sequenced in a study of beta chain features in type 1 diabetes. The study reverse transcribed the entire isolated RNA, so it sequenced expressed TCRB transcripts. The assay was immunoSEQ multiplex PCR, and TCRdb's table has in-frame clones only and misses some. The sample contains hundreds of thousands of clones, roughly 12% of which appear only once. Sequencing was performed on naive CD4+ T cells from blood. The receptors derive from a young man in good health.

Only a few counts were recorded for this clone. This chain links TRBV4-3 with TRBJ1-1, with TRBD1 as a possible D gene (6 bases). V gave up 4 bases and J gave up 1 base, with 10 bases separating them. The length of the CDR3 is 14 residues. Germline V gives CDR1 LGHNA, CDR2 YSLEER. In DNA form, the CDR3 reads TGCGCCAGCAGCCCACAGGGCCCGAACACTGAAGCTTTCTTT. Encoded protein: CASSPQGPNTEAFF.

Only a few counts were recorded for this clone. The rearrangement links TRBV5-4 to TRBJ1-2; D might be TRBD1 (5 bases). Germline CDR1 is SGHNT and CDR2 is YYREEE (reference sequence). V was cut by 2 bases and J by 7 bases, with 12 bases left in between. CDR3 length: 13 amino acids. CDR3 in amino acids: CASSFAGFAGYTF. The DNA for the CDR3 is TGTGCCAGCAGCTTTGCAGGGTTTGCTGGCTACACCTTC.

This clone showed up just a few times. The chain is built from TRBV7-9 and TRBJ2-1, with 13 bases identical to TRBD2. After removal of 5 bases from V and 4 bases from J, the junction contained 2 bases not matched to a gene. Germline values: CDR1 SEHNR, CDR2 FQNEAQ (reference sequence). The CDR3 sequence is 15 residues long. The CDR3 bases are TGTGCCAGCAGCCAGACTAGCGGGGGGTACAATGAGCAGTTCTTC. Amino acid sequence: CASSQTSGGYNEQFF.

This chain joins TRBV25-1 and TRBJ1-2; TRBD1 matches at 7 bases. The germline CDR1 and CDR2 sequences are MGHDK and SYGVNS. The CDR3 contains 14 residues. V trimming: 3 bases; J trimming: 7 bases; junction bases outside the gene matches: 8. DNA of the CDR3: TGTGCCAGCAGTGACCCTACAGGGGACTCTGGCTACACCTTC. Encoded protein: CASSDPTGDSGYTF.

This clone has a handful of counts. This chain links TRBV7-3 with TRBJ2-7, with 13 bases matching TRBD2. V shed 5 bases, J shed 4 bases, and the junction held 11 bases outside the gene matches. Germline V gene data show CDR1 as SGHTA and CDR2 as FQGTGA. The CDR3 sequence is 17 residues long. The CDR3 DNA reads as TGTGCCAGCAGCCGTACTCGACTAGCGGGAGGACAGTACGAGCAGTACTTC. Translating gives CASSRTRLAGGQYEQYF.

The gene calls are TRBV28 and TRBJ2-7; D perhaps matches TRBD1 (6 bases). Germline V gene data show CDR1 as MDHEN and CDR2 as SYDVKM. This CDR3 comprises 13 residues. V was pared by 6 bases and J by 0 bases, with 9 bases between. CDR3 bases: TGTGCCAGCAGAACAGGGAACTCCTACGAGCAGTACTTC. Amino acid sequence: CASRTGNSYEQYF.

This clone was seen many times. V gene TRBV7-9 combines with J gene TRBJ2-7, with 8 bases fitting TRBD1. The ends lost 0 bases at V and 4 bases at J; junction bases unmatched: 5. CDR3 length: 15 residues. Germline values: CDR1 SEHNR, CDR2 FQNEAQ (reference sequence). The CDR3 nucleotides are TGTGCCAGCAGCTTAGCGTCGGGACAGGTGTACGAGCAGTACTTC. Its protein is CASSLASGQVYEQYF.

Only a few counts were recorded for this clone. The rearrangement links TRBV5-6 to TRBJ1-6; 8 bases line up with TRBD1. Germline CDR1 reads SGHDT; CDR2 reads YYEEEE. The CDR3 extends over 17 amino acids. V lost 2 bases to trimming and J lost 0 bases; unmatched junction nucleotides: 4. The CDR3: CASSLRTGSSYNSPLHF. The CDR3 region has the DNA TGTGCCAGCAGCTTAAGGACAGGGAGCTCCTATAATTCACCCCTCCACTTT.

This clone was recorded a few times. This chain links TRBV18 with TRBJ2-2; possible D gene TRBD2, 6 bases. Trimming took 6 bases from V and 2 from J, leaving 13 bases between them. Germline V gene sequence: CDR1 KGHSH, CDR2 LQKENI. This CDR3 is built from 15 residues. CDR3 amino acids: CASSALEGNTGELFF. CDR3 nucleotide sequence: TGTGCCAGCTCGGCCTTGGAGGGAAACACCGGGGAGCTGTTTTTT.

This clone came up a few times. An end of the junction differs from the germline gene, which may be a read error. This chain links TRBV7-7 with TRBJ2-2; 8 bases agree with TRBD2. The CDR3 is 14 residues long. Looked up from germline, CDR1 is SSHAT and CDR2 is FNYEAQ (reference sequence). The CDR3 reads CASSVGRGAGELFF. In DNA form, the CDR3 reads TGTGCTAGCAGTGTCGGGAGGGGCGCCGGGGAGCTGTTTTTT.

A note on this clone: Different DNA sequences within this sample yield the same CDR3. The chain combines TRBV18 with TRBJ1-1; 8 nucleotides align to TRBD1. V shed 4 bases and J 2 bases; nucleotides not matched to a gene: 3. CDR1 is KGHSH, CDR2 LQKENI, per germline. CDR3 size: 14 residues. The CDR3 loop reads CASSRGQGNTEAFF. The DNA of the CDR3 is TGTGCCAGCTCACGAGGACAGGGTAACACTGAAGCTTTCTTT.

This clone was seen more than once but under ten times. The chain combines TRBV18 with TRBJ2-7, with a weak D call TRBD1 (6 bases). Germline V gene sequence: CDR1 KGHSH, CDR2 LQKENI. The CDR3 contains 16 residues. With 4 bases removed from V and 0 bases from J, the gap between germline ends came to 16 bases. In DNA, the CDR3 is TGTGCCAGCTCACTTGTCTTGTCGGACAGCTCCTACGAGCAGTACTTC. Its protein product is CASSLVLSDSSYEQYF. The whole variable domain, filled in from reference TRBV18 and TRBJ2-7, reads NAGVMQNPRHLVRRRGQEARLRCSPMKGHSHVYWYRQLPEEGLKFMVYLQKENIIDESGMPKERFSAEFPKEGPSILRIQQVVRGDSAAYFCASSLVLSDSSYEQYFGPGTRLTVT.

The chain uses TRBV6-5 and TRBJ1-5, with D hard to call. The CDR3 is 12 amino acids. V was clipped by 10 bases and J by 4 bases, with 11 bases between them. The germline V gene encodes CDR1 MNHEY and CDR2 SVGAGI. Here the CDR3 DNA reads TGTGCCACCCAAACGGGGAATCAGCCCCAGCATTTT. Translating it yields CATQTGNQPQHF.